The entry below describes one T cell receptor beta chain. Sequenced by immunoSEQ multiplex PCR; TCRdb stores in-frame clones only, minus some. The top ten clones hold approximately 0.31% of a sample with under 55,000 clones, approximately 93% of them seen once. This record belongs to a study of T cell changes during pregnancy in multiple sclerosis. Trimming pared 0 bases from V and 0 bases from J, leaving 8 bases between. CDR1 and CDR2 (germline): SGDLS, YYNGEE. This CDR3 has 15 residues. The source was CD4+ T cells from peripheral blood mononuclear cells, collected in the third trimester of pregnancy. The receptor was derived from a female donor with multiple sclerosis, enrolled in a pregnancy study. V is TRBV9 and J is TRBJ2-3; no clear D. In DNA form, the CDR3 reads TGTGCCAGCAGCGTAGACCCGGTTAGCACAGATACGCAGTATTTT. Translated, it gives CASSVDPVSTDTQYF.